The clone carrying this T cell receptor beta chain was recorded only once. These data belong to a study of control samples from healthy donors and cancer patients. CDR3 size: 12 residues. Trimming took off 10 bases at V and 4 bases at J, with 14 bases between the two ends. The germline CDR1 and CDR2 sequences are SGHRS and YFSETQ. Sequencing was performed with immunoSEQ multiplex PCR; in TCRdb, only in-frame clones are kept and a portion is missing. The sample yields around 99,000 clones, 75% to 90% seen once. Sequenced input: blood. The rearrangement uses TRBV5-1 and TRBJ1-1, with D possibly TRBD1 on 5 matching bases. This sequence originates from a woman between 50 and 59 years old in good health. CDR3 protein: CARMRGVTEAFF. The CDR3 nucleotides are TGCGCCCGTATGCGGGGGGTCACTGAAGCTTTCTTT.